A single sample gave rise to the 3 T cell receptor beta chains below, sequenced in a study of T cell responses to AZD1222 COVID-19 vaccine. Assay: immunoSEQ multiplex PCR; the TCRdb copy retains only in-frame clones and omits some. The table shows about 130,000 clones, with 65% to 90% occurring only once. The starting material was peripheral blood, obtained 28 days after the second dose of the MenACWY control vaccine. The source of these receptors is an adult who received the MenACWY meningococcal vaccine as a control.

The V gene is TRBV9, the J gene TRBJ1-1; 7 nucleotides agree with TRBD1. The CDR3 loop spans 12 amino acids. With 2 bases clipped from V and 6 bases from J, the junction kept 1 base outside the gene matches. Germline values: CDR1 SGDLS, CDR2 YYNGEE. The DNA of the CDR3 is TGTGCCAGCAGCGTGACAGGGTCTGAAGCTTTCTTT. Its protein product is CASSVTGSEAFF.

The CDR3 DNA is TGTGCCAGCAGCGTAGGTAGGGCTTACCTACTGGCTTTCTTT. It specifies CASSVGRAYLLAFF. The rearrangement uses TRBV9 and TRBJ1-1; D is undetermined. The germline V and J ends were trimmed by 0 bases and 11 bases, with 17 bases remaining between them. Germline values: CDR1 SGDLS, CDR2 YYNGEE. The CDR3 sequence is 14 residues long.

This clone turned up a few times. V and J are TRBV5-4 and TRBJ1-6; possibly TRBD1 for D (5 bases). CDR3 length equals 14 residues. With 2 bases removed from V and 7 bases from J, the gap between germline ends came to 10 bases. Per the germline V gene, CDR1 is SGHNT and CDR2 is YYREEE (reference sequence). CDR3 region: CASSFGTVNSPLHF. For the CDR3, the DNA is TGTGCCAGCAGCTTCGGGACGGTGAATTCACCCCTCCACTTT.